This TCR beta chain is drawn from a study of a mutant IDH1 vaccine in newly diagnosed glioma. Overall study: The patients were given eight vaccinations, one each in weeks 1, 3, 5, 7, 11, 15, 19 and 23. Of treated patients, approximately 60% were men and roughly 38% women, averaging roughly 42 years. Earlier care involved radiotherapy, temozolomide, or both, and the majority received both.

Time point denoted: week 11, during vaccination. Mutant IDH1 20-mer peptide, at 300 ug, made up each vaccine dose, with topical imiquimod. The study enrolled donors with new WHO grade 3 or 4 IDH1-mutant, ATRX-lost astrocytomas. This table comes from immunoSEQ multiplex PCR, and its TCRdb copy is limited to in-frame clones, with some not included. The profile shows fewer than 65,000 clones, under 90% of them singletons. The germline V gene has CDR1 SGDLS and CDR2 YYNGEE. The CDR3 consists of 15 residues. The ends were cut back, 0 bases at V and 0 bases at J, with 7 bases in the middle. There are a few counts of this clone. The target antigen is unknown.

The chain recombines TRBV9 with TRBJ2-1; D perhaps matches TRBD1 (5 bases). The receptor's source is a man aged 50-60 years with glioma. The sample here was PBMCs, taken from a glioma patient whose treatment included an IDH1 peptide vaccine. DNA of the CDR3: TGTGCCAGCAGCGTAGGGACACTCTCCTACAATGAGCAGTTCTTC. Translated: CASSVGTLSYNEQFF.